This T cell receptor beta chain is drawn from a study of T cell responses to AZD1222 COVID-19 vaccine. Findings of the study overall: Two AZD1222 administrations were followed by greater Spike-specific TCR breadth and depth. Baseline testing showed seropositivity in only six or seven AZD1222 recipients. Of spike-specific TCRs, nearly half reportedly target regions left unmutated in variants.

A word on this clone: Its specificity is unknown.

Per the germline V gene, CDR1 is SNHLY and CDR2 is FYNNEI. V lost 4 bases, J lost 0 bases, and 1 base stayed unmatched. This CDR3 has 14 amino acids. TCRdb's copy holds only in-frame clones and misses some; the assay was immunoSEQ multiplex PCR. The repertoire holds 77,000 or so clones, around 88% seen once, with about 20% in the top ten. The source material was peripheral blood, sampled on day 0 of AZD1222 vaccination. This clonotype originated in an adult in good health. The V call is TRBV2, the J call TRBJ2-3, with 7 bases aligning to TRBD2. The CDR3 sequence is CASSGGLSTDTQYF. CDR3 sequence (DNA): TGTGCCAGCAGTGGGGGACTAAGCACAGATACGCAGTATTTT.